This entry is about one T cell receptor (beta chain). Its specificity is unknown. The record originates from a study of identifying expanded T cells in peripheral blood. Study observations and caveats: Two-week clone count variance significantly increased as total template count grew. About 1.2 clones differed between technical replicates, versus around 16 and 19 over time.

Healthy donors had no documented immune events, such as infections, while sampled. This CDR3 region has 13 residues. Trimming left V 5 bases short and J 1 base short, with 8 bases between. The V gene's germline CDR1 is SGHTA and CDR2 FQGTGA. Clones were sequenced by immunoSEQ multiplex PCR, and TCRdb holds only the in-frame ones, with some missing. The sample lists 120,000 or so clones; more than 75% were seen once. The receptor was isolated from a person between 18 and 69 years old in good health. The rearrangement uses TRBV7-3 and TRBJ1-1; tentatively, D is TRBD1 (5 bases). The sample was blood. The CDR3 loop reads CASSKQENTEAFF. CDR3 in DNA: TGTGCCAGCAGCAAACAGGAGAACACTGAAGCTTTCTTT.